The clone carrying this T cell receptor beta chain came up a few times. The antigen is unknown. This specimen comes from a study of cytomegalovirus exposure and HLA in healthy donors. Study-level results: Common viral pathogens seemed, in a later analysis, to connect with several of the most significant clusters.

Germline V gives CDR1 SNHLY, CDR2 FYNNEI. The CDR3 has 17 residues. With 3 bases removed from V and 4 bases from J, the gap between germline ends came to 19 bases. Primers included in the PCR were 60 Vbeta and 13 Jbeta primers. TCRdb's copy holds only in-frame clones and misses some; the assay was immunoSEQ multiplex PCR. The data contain about 170,000 clones, 70% to 80% of them seen just once; the ten biggest clones take up about 2.3%. Though probably carrying unrecorded immune exposures, donors were nominally healthy at sampling. The rearrangement joins TRBV2 to TRBJ2-1; D call uncertain. Sequenced sample: PBMCs. The receptor was derived from a woman in her 50s in good health and CMV-seronegative. The DNA of the CDR3 is TGTGCCAGCAGTGATCCCGCAAAGGCGGTAACATACAATGAGCAGTTCTTC. This encodes CASSDPAKAVTYNEQFF.